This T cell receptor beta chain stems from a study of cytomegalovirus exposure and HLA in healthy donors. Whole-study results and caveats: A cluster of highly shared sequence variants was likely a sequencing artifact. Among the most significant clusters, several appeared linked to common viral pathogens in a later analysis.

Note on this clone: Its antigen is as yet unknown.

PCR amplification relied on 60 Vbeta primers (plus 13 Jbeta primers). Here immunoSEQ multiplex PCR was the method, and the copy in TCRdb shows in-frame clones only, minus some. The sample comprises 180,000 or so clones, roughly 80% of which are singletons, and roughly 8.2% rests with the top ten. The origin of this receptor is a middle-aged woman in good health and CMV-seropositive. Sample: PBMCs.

CDR3: CASSPGLLGVPPLNTGELFF. DNA for the CDR3: TGCGCCAGCAGCCCTGGACTTCTCGGAGTCCCACCTCTGAACACCGGGGAGCTGTTTTTT. The chain is built from TRBV5-1 and TRBJ2-2; tentatively, D is TRBD2 (5 bases). The CDR3 consists of 20 residues. Trimming took 4 bases from V and 1 from J, leaving 26 bases between them. The V gene's germline CDR1 is SGHRS and CDR2 YFSETQ.